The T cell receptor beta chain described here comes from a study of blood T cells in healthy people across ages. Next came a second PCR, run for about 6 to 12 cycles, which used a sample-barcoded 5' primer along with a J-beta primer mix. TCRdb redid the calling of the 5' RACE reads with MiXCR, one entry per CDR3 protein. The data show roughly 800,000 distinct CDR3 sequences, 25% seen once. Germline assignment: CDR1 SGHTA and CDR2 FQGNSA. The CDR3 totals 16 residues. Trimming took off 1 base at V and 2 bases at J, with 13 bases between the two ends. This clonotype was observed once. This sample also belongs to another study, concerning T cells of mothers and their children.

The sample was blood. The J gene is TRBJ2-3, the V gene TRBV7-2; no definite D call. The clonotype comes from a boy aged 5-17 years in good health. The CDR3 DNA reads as TGTGCCAGCAGCTTAGATGTGCCCCGCTTCACAGATACGCAGTATTTT. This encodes CASSLDVPRFTDTQYF.